The 27 T cell receptor beta chains in this list originate from one sample, sequenced in a study of cytomegalovirus exposure and HLA in healthy donors. PCR employed 60 Vbeta and 13 Jbeta primers. Repertoires were generated with immunoSEQ multiplex PCR, while TCRdb's copy carries only in-frame clones and drops some. The sample records roughly 200,000 clones, roughly four fifths being singletons. Sequenced material: PBMCs. These TCRs come from a woman in her 50s in good health and CMV-seronegative.

This clone was recorded once. The chain couples TRBV5-4 to TRBJ2-7, with a tentative D call TRBD2 (6 bases). Trimming cost V 4 bases and J 5 bases, with 16 bases left between them. Germline V gene sequence: CDR1 SGHNT, CDR2 YYREEE (reference sequence). The CDR3 has 14 amino acids. CDR3: CASSDRLARDEQYF. CDR3 sequence (DNA): TGTGCCAGCAGCGATCGGCTAGCGAGGGACGAGCAGTACTTC.

This clone was detected a few times. This chain uses TRBV9 with TRBJ2-3; a weak D match, TRBD2 (6 bases). The V gene lost 4 bases and the J gene lost 0 bases, with 12 bases spanning the gap. Per germline, CDR1 SGDLS and CDR2 YYNGEE. CDR3 length: 15 amino acids. CDR3 sequence (DNA): TGTGCCAGCAGCCAGGGCAGCGGGAGCACAGATACGCAGTATTTT. Translation gives CASSQGSGSTDTQYF.

This clone was observed a few times. This chain links TRBV28 with TRBJ2-5; the match to TRBD2 covers 15 bases. Germline lookup yields CDR1 MDHEN and CDR2 SYDVKM. Trimming removed 5 bases from V and 4 bases from J; junction bases left unmatched: 11. This CDR3 is 18 amino acids long. The CDR3: CASSPRGLAGGRGETQYF. As DNA, the CDR3 is TGTGCCAGCAGTCCGCGGGGACTAGCGGGAGGTAGGGGAGAGACCCAGTACTTC.

This clone appeared a single time. The genes are TRBV5-4 and TRBJ2-1; maybe TRBD2 (7 bases). The CDR3 totals 15 residues. In germline, CDR1 is SGHNT, CDR2 YYREEE (reference sequence). The V gene lost 0 bases and the J gene lost 7 bases, with 14 bases spanning the gap. The CDR3 is CASSLVGGRFNEQFF. CDR3 nucleotides: TGTGCCAGCAGCTTGGTGGGGGGGCGATTTAATGAGCAGTTCTTC.

V is TRBV5-4 and J is TRBJ2-3; D gene uncertain. V was clipped by 2 bases and J by 4 bases, with 11 bases between them. CDR3 length: 14 amino acids. Germline assignment: CDR1 SGHNT and CDR2 YYREEE (reference sequence). The CDR3 bases are TGTGCCAGCAGCTTCTCCCTAGTTGCAGATACGCAGTATTTT. Encoded protein: CASSFSLVADTQYF.

This rearrangement joins TRBV5-1 to TRBJ2-3, with 10 positions matching TRBD2. With V trimmed by 3 bases and J by 4 bases, 5 bases remained unmatched. The length of the CDR3 is 15 residues. Germline V gene data show CDR1 as SGHRS and CDR2 as YFSETQ. Here the CDR3 DNA reads TGCGCCAGCAGCTCGAGCGGGAGGGGCGCAGATACGCAGTATTTT. Translated, it gives CASSSSGRGADTQYF.

The chain couples TRBV5-1 to TRBJ2-7; tentatively, D is TRBD2 (6 bases). Per germline, CDR1 SGHRS and CDR2 YFSETQ. Deletions cut 1 base from V and 3 bases from J, with 8 bases between. The CDR3 is 13 amino acids. The CDR3 loop reads CASSLTGGYEQYF. CDR3 in DNA: TGCGCCAGCAGCTTGACCGGGGGCTACGAGCAGTACTTC.

This chain joins TRBV7-3 and TRBJ2-3, with D perhaps TRBD2 (6 bases). This CDR3 spans 15 amino acids. Trimming removed 4 bases at V and 0 bases at J, with 11 bases between. Germline-derived CDR1 and CDR2 are SGHTA and FQGTGA. CDR3 loop: CASSWKSGSTDTQYF. As DNA, the CDR3 is TGTGCCAGCAGCTGGAAAAGCGGGAGCACAGATACGCAGTATTTT.

The genes are TRBV6-1 and TRBJ2-4; D is perhaps TRBD1 (6 bases). CDR1 and CDR2 (germline): MNHNS, SASEGT. The CDR3 spans 15 residues. V was trimmed by 1 base and J by 5 bases, leaving 12 bases between them. As DNA, the CDR3 is TGTGCCAGCAGTGAAGGTTTTCAGGGGCAAAACATTCAGTACTTC. Translated: CASSEGFQGQNIQYF.

The chain is built from TRBV18 and TRBJ2-4; the match to TRBD1 covers 7 bases. This CDR3 spans 16 amino acids. Trimming took 2 bases from V and 3 from J; bases not matched to a gene: 7. In germline, CDR1 is KGHSH, CDR2 LQKENI. As DNA, the CDR3 is TGTGCCAGCTCACCAGGAGACAGGGTGATCAAAAACATTCAGTACTTC. Amino acid sequence: CASSPGDRVIKNIQYF.

The gene calls are TRBV2 and TRBJ2-7; no clear D gene. Between the trimmed V and J ends, which lost 2 bases and 3 bases, there was a span of 8 bases. The CDR3 covers 13 residues. From germline, CDR1 is SNHLY and CDR2 FYNNEI. CDR3 in amino acids: CASSERQDYEQYF. CDR3 bases: TGTGCCAGCAGTGAACGTCAGGACTACGAGCAGTACTTC.

The genes are TRBV9 and TRBJ2-5, with TRBD1 identical over 7 bases. J was trimmed by 3 bases and V by 2 bases; bases with no gene match: 7. CDR1 is SGDLS and CDR2 is YYNGEE in the germline V gene. The CDR3 is 15 amino acids. CDR3 bases: TGTGCCAGCAGCGTCCACCCAGGGACAGAAGAGACCCAGTACTTC. As protein: CASSVHPGTEETQYF.

The V call is TRBV29-1, the J call TRBJ2-1; a possible D gene is TRBD1 (5 bases). The V gene lost 1 base and the J gene lost 3 bases, with 10 bases spanning the gap. The CDR3 length is 14 residues. Per germline, CDR1 SQVTM and CDR2 ANQGSEA. The DNA of the CDR3 is TGCAGCGTTGAAGGGGGCGAGAGCTACAATGAGCAGTTCTTC. Protein product: CSVEGGESYNEQFF.

The chain has TRBV5-8 and TRBJ2-5; 14 bases match TRBD2. V lost 3 bases and J lost 3; bases outside the gene matches: 4. This CDR3 comprises 16 residues. CDR1 and CDR2 (germline): SGHTS, YDEGEE. The CDR3 sequence: CASSSGLAGGEETQYF. The CDR3, as DNA: TGTGCCAGCAGCTCCGGACTAGCGGGAGGTGAAGAGACCCAGTACTTC.

V is TRBV5-6 and J is TRBJ2-1; D is perhaps TRBD1 (6 bases). With 4 bases removed from V and 0 bases from J, the gap between germline ends came to 11 bases. The length of the CDR3 is 15 residues. Germline V CDR1 and CDR2: SGHDT, YYEEEE. Written as DNA, the CDR3 is TGTGCCAGCAGCCCAAGGGGGAGCTCCTACAATGAGCAGTTCTTC. Residues: CASSPRGSSYNEQFF.

V is TRBV5-4 and J is TRBJ1-3; tentatively, D is TRBD1 (6 bases). CDR3 size: 15 residues. Trimming cost V 3 bases and J 3 bases, with 13 bases left between them. The germline V gene has CDR1 SGHNT and CDR2 YYREEE (reference sequence). In DNA form, the CDR3 reads TGTGCCAGCAGCTCGGACAGCGCCCATGGAAACACCATATATTTT. This encodes CASSSDSAHGNTIYF.

The rearrangement uses TRBV6-4 and TRBJ1-1; weak D call: TRBD1 (6 bases). Per germline, CDR1 MRHNA and CDR2 SNTAGT. The CDR3 covers 13 residues. V was cut by 5 bases and J by 1 base, with 8 bases left in between. The CDR3 protein is CASSSDRNTEAFF. The DNA for the CDR3 is TGTGCCAGCAGTTCGGACAGGAACACTGAAGCTTTCTTT.

This clone came up a few times. The gene calls are TRBV5-1 and TRBJ2-3, with TRBD1 matching 9 bases. This CDR3 is built from 16 residues. The junction had 6 bases not matched to a gene; V was cut back by 3 bases and J by 1 base. The germline V gene encodes CDR1 SGHRS and CDR2 YFSETQ. The CDR3 bases are TGCGCCAGCAGCTGGGGGACAGGGACACGCACAGATACGCAGTATTTT. Amino acids: CASSWGTGTRTDTQYF.

This rearrangement joins TRBV7-9 to TRBJ2-5; D gene unclear. The end of the DNA aligns better with TRBJ2-7, so the J call may be wrong. The CDR3 extends over 12 amino acids. The germline gives CDR1 SEHNR, CDR2 FQNEAQ (reference sequence). The CDR3 DNA reads TGTGCCAGCAGCTCCTATGTCTACGAGCAGTACTTC. Its protein is CASSSYVYEQYF.

V and J are TRBV5-4 and TRBJ2-2, with D possibly matching TRBD1 (6 bases). V gave up 3 bases and J gave up 8 bases, with 14 bases separating them. Germline V gene lookup returns CDR1 SGHNT and CDR2 YYREEE (reference sequence). There are 14 residues in the CDR3. In DNA, the CDR3 is TGTGCCAGCAGCTACAGGGACGTTCAGGGGGAGCTGTTTTTT. This codes for CASSYRDVQGELFF.

V is TRBV7-6 and J is TRBJ2-3; TRBD2 might be the D (7 bases). The V end was cut by 3 bases, the J end by 4 bases, with 11 bases between. This CDR3 has 14 amino acids. CDR1 SGHVS and CDR2 FNYEAQ come from the germline V gene. The CDR3 loop reads CASSFWGGADTQYF. CDR3 DNA: TGTGCCAGCAGCTTTTGGGGGGGCGCAGATACGCAGTATTTT.

The chain carries TRBV4-3 and TRBJ1-5; D perhaps matches TRBD1 (6 bases). CDR3 length: 15 residues. V gave up 2 bases and J gave up 8 bases, with 16 bases separating them. The germline CDR1 and CDR2 sequences are LGHNA and YSLEER. For the CDR3, the DNA is TGCGCCAGCAGCCAAATCAACAGGGAAACGGAGCCCCAGCATTTT. It codes for CASSQINRETEPQHF.

The V call is TRBV5-4, the J call TRBJ2-6; TRBD1 agrees at 9 bases. The CDR3 is 17 residues long. Germline CDR1 SGHNT, CDR2 YYREEE (reference sequence). V shed 4 bases, J shed 4 bases, and the junction held 9 bases outside the gene matches. CDR3 protein: CASSPGTGYSGANVLTF. The CDR3 coding sequence is TGTGCCAGCAGCCCCGGGACAGGGTACTCCGGGGCCAACGTCCTGACTTTC.

CDR3: CASSLQGASPLHF. The CDR3, as DNA: TGTGCCAGCAGTTTGCAGGGGGCGTCACCCCTCCACTTT. V gene TRBV27 combines with J gene TRBJ1-6; 8 nucleotides agree with TRBD1. V shed 3 bases, J shed 10 bases, and the junction held 2 bases outside the gene matches. The CDR3 sequence is 13 residues long. Germline V gene sequence: CDR1 MNHEY, CDR2 SMNVEV (reference sequence).

This chain joins TRBV2 and TRBJ1-6; D unresolved. The V gene's germline CDR1 is SNHLY and CDR2 FYNNEI. V was cut by 4 bases and J by 10 bases, with 17 bases left in between. This CDR3 is 15 amino acids long. The CDR3 reads CASSVSTVSSSPLHF. As DNA, the CDR3 is TGTGCCAGCAGTGTGTCAACAGTGTCCAGCTCACCCCTCCACTTT.

The rearrangement uses TRBV27 and TRBJ1-5, with 7 bases fitting TRBD1. The J segment lost 6 bases and the V segment lost 3 bases, leaving 8 bases of the junction unmatched. The CDR3 totals 15 residues. Germline CDR1 reads MNHEY; CDR2 reads SMNVEV (reference sequence). CDR3 nucleotides: TGTGCCAGCAGTTTGACAGGGACCACCACTCAGCCCCAGCATTTT. This translates into CASSLTGTTTQPQHF.

The chain has TRBV28 and TRBJ1-2, with D possibly being TRBD1 (6 bases). The V end was cut by 5 bases, the J end by 8 bases, with 15 bases between. CDR1 and CDR2 (germline): MDHEN, SYDVKM. CDR3 length equals 13 residues. CDR3 loop: CASSENRERGYTF. The CDR3 DNA sequence: TGTGCCAGCAGTGAAAACAGGGAAAGAGGCTACACCTTC.